Shown below are 30 T cell receptor beta chains from a single sample sequenced in a study of beta chain features in type 1 diabetes. For these receptors, no antigen is known. All of the isolated RNA was reverse transcribed, so expressed TCRB transcripts were sequenced. Using immunoSEQ multiplex PCR, the repertoire was profiled, and TCRdb retains in-frame clones only, with some absent. The table has roughly 50,000 clones, approximately 45% seen once. The study's findings and limits: Researchers report that Type 1 diabetes patients had moderately but significantly shorter TCRB CDR3s across all four CD4+ subsets.

Sequenced sample: Tregs from blood. Receptors were obtained from a man aged 30-40 years with type 1 diabetes.

The CDR3 region has the DNA TGTGCCAGCAGCGCGCGGGACAGCTACAATGAGCAGTTCTTC. This sequence encodes CASSARDSYNEQFF. V is TRBV11-2 and J is TRBJ2-1; D possibly corresponds to TRBD1 (7 bases). Looked up from germline, CDR1 is SGHAT and CDR2 is FQNNGV. Trimming removed 5 bases at V and 3 bases at J, with 11 bases between. The CDR3 consists of 14 residues.

This clone showed up just a few times. V gene TRBV7-2 combines with J gene TRBJ1-1; TRBD1 aligns across 8 bases. The CDR3 has 15 amino acids. CDR1 and CDR2 (germline): SGHTA, FQGNSA. After removal of 6 bases from V and 3 bases from J, the junction contained 9 bases not matched to a gene. Written as DNA, the CDR3 is TGTGCCAGCAGACGCCGGACAGGGAGCGACACTGAAGCTTTCTTT. Translated, it gives CASRRRTGSDTEAFF. The full variable domain, its missing parts supplied by reference TRBV7-2 and TRBJ1-1, is GAGVSQSPSNKVTEKGKDVELRCDPISGHTALYWYRQSLGQGLEFLIYFQGNSAPDKSGLPSDRFSAERTGGSVSTLTIQRTQQEDSAVYLCASRRRTGSDTEAFFGQGTRLTVV.

This clone was seen only a few times. The chain is built from TRBV5-5 and TRBJ1-4; D is undetermined. Looked up from germline, CDR1 is SGHKS and CDR2 is YYEKEE (reference sequence). Trimming took off 0 bases at V and 7 bases at J, with 10 bases between the two ends. There are 14 residues in the CDR3. The DNA for the CDR3 is TGTGCCAGCAGCTTGGCCTGGGAGGGTGAAAAACTGTTTTTT. It specifies CASSLAWEGEKLFF.

The chain couples TRBV28 to TRBJ2-4; the D gene is possibly TRBD1 (5 bases). V was cut by 7 bases and J by 0 bases, with 10 bases left in between. This CDR3 spans 14 amino acids. Germline CDR1 reads MDHEN; CDR2 reads SYDVKM. For the CDR3, the DNA is TGTGCCAGCACAGCAGGGATAGCCAAAAACATTCAGTACTTC. Translating gives CASTAGIAKNIQYF. The full variable domain, in which reference TRBV28 and TRBJ2-4 provide the parts outside the CDR3, is DVKVTQSSRYLVKRTGEKVFLECVQDMDHENMFWYRQDPGLGLRLIYFSYDVKMKEKGDIPEGYSVSREKKERFSLILESASTNQTSMYLCASTAGIAKNIQYFGAGTRLSVL.

The gene calls are TRBV14 and TRBJ2-1; 7 bases line up with TRBD2. Per germline, CDR1 SGHDN and CDR2 FVKESK. The CDR3 contains 16 residues. The junction had 7 bases not matched to a gene; V was cut back by 5 bases and J by 0 bases. For the CDR3, the DNA is TGTGCCAGCAGCGCCCCGGGCGGGAGCTCCTACAATGAGCAGTTCTTC. This codes for CASSAPGGSSYNEQFF.

The V gene is TRBV5-4, the J gene TRBJ1-2; 7 bases agree with TRBD1. Germline lookup yields CDR1 SGHNT and CDR2 YYREEE (reference sequence). CDR3 size: 13 residues. J was trimmed by 4 bases and V by 4 bases; bases with no gene match: 4. The CDR3 DNA sequence: TGTGCCAGCAGCCAGGACAGGTTCTATGGCTACACCTTC. Translating it yields CASSQDRFYGYTF.

The chain couples TRBV18 to TRBJ2-2, with TRBD1 identical over 8 bases. The ends lost 3 bases at V and 6 bases at J; junction bases unmatched: 6. This CDR3 contains 15 residues. Germline CDR1 KGHSH, CDR2 LQKENI. This chain's CDR3 is CASSPDRVLAGELFF. The DNA of the CDR3 is TGTGCCAGCTCACCGGACAGGGTACTCGCCGGGGAGCTGTTTTTT.

This clone came up a few times. The V and J genes are TRBV2 and TRBJ2-7, with 7 bases lining up with TRBD1. From germline, CDR1 is SNHLY and CDR2 FYNNEI. This CDR3 comprises 14 residues. The junction had 7 bases not matched to a gene; V was cut back by 6 bases and J by 2 bases. CDR3 sequence reads: CASRRQGTTYEQYF. In DNA form, the CDR3 reads TGTGCCAGCAGAAGACAGGGAACCACCTACGAGCAGTACTTC.

CDR3 DNA: TGTGCCAGCAAAGGTTCAGGGGGCACCGGGGAGCTGTTTTTT. Protein product: CASKGSGGTGELFF. The chain recombines TRBV2 with TRBJ2-2; 7 nucleotides match TRBD1. Trimming removed 7 bases from V and 4 bases from J; junction bases left unmatched: 6. The CDR3 is made up of 14 amino acids. Germline V gene data show CDR1 as SNHLY and CDR2 as FYNNEI.

This chain uses TRBV13 with TRBJ1-6, with D possibly being TRBD1 (5 bases). The CDR3 covers 15 residues. From germline, CDR1 is PRHDT and CDR2 FYEKMQ (reference sequence). The V gene lost 0 bases and the J gene lost 7 bases, with 10 bases spanning the gap. The CDR3, as DNA: TGTGCCAGCAGCTTAGGGGGGCAGAGCAATTCACCCCTCCACTTT. Translated: CASSLGGQSNSPLHF.

This clone was seen a few times. This rearrangement joins TRBV30 to TRBJ2-1, with 9 bases identical to TRBD2. The CDR3 consists of 16 residues. J was trimmed by 3 bases and V by 0 bases; bases with no gene match: 6. From germline, CDR1 is GTSNPN and CDR2 SVGIG (reference sequence). CDR3 coding DNA: TGTGCCTGGAGTGTACCCAGCGGGAGGTTCTACAATGAGCAGTTCTTC. As protein: CAWSVPSGRFYNEQFF.

The CDR3 coding sequence is TGTGCCAGCTCACCGGGGACAGGTGAGGGTCAGCCCCAGCATTTT. Encoded protein: CASSPGTGEGQPQHF. The chain is built from TRBV18 and TRBJ1-5, with 8 positions matching TRBD1. Germline CDR1 KGHSH, CDR2 LQKENI. The length of the CDR3 is 15 residues. V dropped 3 bases and J dropped 6; count of bases not matched to a gene: 7.

V gene TRBV30 combines with J gene TRBJ2-1, with D possibly being TRBD2 (6 bases). Deletions cut 5 bases from V and 1 base from J, with 15 bases between. The germline V gene has CDR1 GTSNPN and CDR2 SVGIG (reference sequence). The length of the CDR3 is 15 residues. CDR3 sequence reads: CAWGKDYSSYNEQFF. The CDR3 DNA follows: TGTGCCTGGGGGAAGGACTATTCATCCTACAATGAGCAGTTCTTC. Supplemented by reference TRBV30 and TRBJ2-1, the full variable domain reads SQTIHQWPATLVQPVGSPLSLECTVEGTSNPNLYWYRQAAGRGLQLLFYSVGIGQISSEVPQNLSASRPQDRQFILSSKKLLLSDSGFYLCAWGKDYSSYNEQFFGPGTRLTVL.

This chain links TRBV7-9 with TRBJ1-1; D uncertain. Germline CDR1 is SEHNR and CDR2 is FQNEAQ (reference sequence). The germline V and J ends were trimmed by 7 bases and 9 bases, with 18 bases remaining between them. This CDR3 has 13 amino acids. CDR3 coding DNA: TGTGCCAGCATGGGGTCTTTACGGGAGAAAGCTTTCTTT. Its translation is CASMGSLREKAFF.

Only one count was recorded for this clone. The rearrangement links TRBV7-3 to TRBJ2-1, with 11 nucleotides matching TRBD1. CDR1 and CDR2 from the germline V gene are SGHTA and FQGTGA. The length of the CDR3 is 16 residues. V dropped 6 bases and J dropped 4; count of bases not matched to a gene: 8. The CDR3 reads CASRATGTGGYNEQFF. The CDR3 nucleotides read TGTGCCAGCAGGGCGACCGGGACAGGGGGATACAATGAGCAGTTCTTC.

The chain couples TRBV2 to TRBJ2-1; 7 bases agree with TRBD2. This CDR3 has 13 amino acids. V dropped 0 bases and J dropped 8; count of bases not matched to a gene: 1. The germline V gene has CDR1 SNHLY and CDR2 FYNNEI. The CDR3 bases are TGTGCCAGCAGTGAAGCGGGAGGGTATGAGCAGTTCTTC. Translation gives CASSEAGGYEQFF.

V is TRBV7-2 and J is TRBJ2-6, with D possibly TRBD1 on 5 matching bases. Trimming pared 8 bases from V and 0 bases from J, leaving 14 bases between. CDR3 size: 16 residues. Germline V gene lookup returns CDR1 SGHTA and CDR2 FQGNSA. The CDR3 DNA sequence: TGTGCCAGCGGGCGAGGACAATTCTCTGGGGCCAACGTCCTGACTTTC. The encoded protein is CASGRGQFSGANVLTF.

The chain recombines TRBV28 with TRBJ2-7; 8 bases agree with TRBD1. The CDR3 contains 15 residues. V dropped 5 bases and J dropped 0; count of bases not matched to a gene: 6. The germline V gene has CDR1 MDHEN and CDR2 SYDVKM. CDR3 protein: CASSVRTGISYEQYF. DNA for the CDR3: TGTGCCAGCAGTGTGAGGACAGGGATCTCCTACGAGCAGTACTTC. The entire variable domain, with the rest obtained from reference TRBV28 and TRBJ2-7, is as follows: DVKVTQSSRYLVKRTGEKVFLECVQDMDHENMFWYRQDPGLGLRLIYFSYDVKMKEKGDIPEGYSVSREKKERFSLILESASTNQTSMYLCASSVRTGISYEQYFGPGTRLTVT.

The gene calls are TRBV15 and TRBJ1-5; D may be TRBD1 (5 bases). CDR1 is LNHNV, CDR2 YYDKDF, per germline (reference sequence). This CDR3 has 15 amino acids. Trimming pared 0 bases from V and 3 bases from J, leaving 9 bases between. Here the CDR3 reads CATSREIGDNQPQHF. The CDR3 DNA reads as TGTGCCACCAGCAGAGAGATAGGGGACAATCAGCCCCAGCATTTT.

V usage is TRBV7-9 and J usage is TRBJ2-5; tentative D call: TRBD2 (5 bases). CDR1 and CDR2 from the germline V gene are SEHNR and FQNEAQ (reference sequence). The CDR3 sequence is 13 residues long. Trimming shortened V by 7 bases and J by 5 bases, and 14 bases separated the two germline ends. This CDR3 is CASIRGEMETQYF. CDR3 sequence (DNA): TGTGCCAGCATCCGGGGAGAAATGGAGACCCAGTACTTC.

This clone was found a few times. The J gene is TRBJ2-7, the V gene TRBV28, with TRBD2 as a possible D gene (6 bases). V shed 4 bases and J shed 2 bases, with 24 bases lying between them. The CDR3 is 18 amino acids. Germline V gene data show CDR1 as MDHEN and CDR2 as SYDVKM. The CDR3 nucleotides read TGTGCCAGCAGTTCCACTTGGGGGTTTCTAGCGAGAACCTACGAGCAGTACTTC. The encoded protein is CASSSTWGFLARTYEQYF.

This chain links TRBV7-9 with TRBJ2-7; possible D gene TRBD2, 6 bases. V lost 5 bases and J 0 bases, leaving 14 bases between the germline ends. CDR1 and CDR2 (germline): SEHNR, FQNEAQ (reference sequence). The CDR3 runs to 15 residues. Written as DNA, the CDR3 is TGTGCCAGCAGCCTCTGGGAGGTACCCTCCTACGAGCAGTACTTC. Translated, it gives CASSLWEVPSYEQYF.

This clone was found a few times. CDR3 amino acids: CASSLDGTSLAEQYF. Here the CDR3 DNA reads TGTGCCAGCAGCTTAGATGGGACTAGCCTCGCCGAGCAGTACTTC. The chain couples TRBV7-2 to TRBJ2-7; 9 bases are shared with TRBD2. The V gene's germline CDR1 is SGHTA and CDR2 FQGNSA. This CDR3 contains 15 residues. J gave up 6 bases and V 1 base, and 7 bases lay outside the gene matches.

The CDR3 nucleotides read TGTGCCAGCAGCGTAGTGCAGGGGATCACTGAAGCTTTCTTT. Translating gives CASSVVQGITEAFF. V and J are TRBV9 and TRBJ1-1; possible D gene TRBD1, 6 bases. Trimming took off 0 bases at V and 4 bases at J, with 10 bases between the two ends. The germline CDR1 and CDR2 sequences are SGDLS and YYNGEE. The CDR3 has 14 residues.

This clone was recorded only once. The chain links TRBV5-4 to TRBJ2-3; the match to TRBD2 covers 13 bases. Germline lookup yields CDR1 SGHNT and CDR2 YYREEE (reference sequence). The CDR3 spans 15 residues. The V segment lost 5 bases and the J segment 6 bases; nucleotides outside the gene matches: 6. The CDR3 DNA is TGTGCCAGCAGGATGCGACTAGCGGGAGGCGATACGCAGTATTTT. This gives the protein CASRMRLAGGDTQYF.

The chain joins TRBV28 to TRBJ2-3; TRBD2 matches at 9 bases. Germline V gives CDR1 MDHEN, CDR2 SYDVKM. The J segment lost 0 bases and the V segment lost 3 bases, leaving 10 bases of the junction unmatched. The CDR3 extends over 18 amino acids. The CDR3 is CASSFGTSKPASTDTQYF. The DNA for the CDR3 is TGTGCCAGCAGTTTTGGGACTAGCAAACCGGCTAGCACAGATACGCAGTATTTT. Using reference TRBV28 and TRBJ2-3 for the parts outside the CDR3, the full variable domain is DVKVTQSSRYLVKRTGEKVFLECVQDMDHENMFWYRQDPGLGLRLIYFSYDVKMKEKGDIPEGYSVSREKKERFSLILESASTNQTSMYLCASSFGTSKPASTDTQYFGPGTRLTVL.

The chain is built from TRBV18 and TRBJ2-5; weak D call: TRBD2 (6 bases). Germline V gene data show CDR1 as KGHSH and CDR2 as LQKENI. The CDR3 loop spans 15 amino acids. With 3 bases removed from V and 4 bases from J, the gap between germline ends came to 15 bases. For the CDR3, the DNA is TGTGCCAGCTCACCTCAGACTAGTACGGGAGAGACCCAGTACTTC. Its translation: CASSPQTSTGETQYF.

Ten or more counts support this clone. This chain joins TRBV28 and TRBJ1-5; maybe TRBD1 (5 bases). V lost 7 bases to trimming and J lost 1 base, with 23 bases between them. The CDR3 runs to 18 residues. Germline V gives CDR1 MDHEN, CDR2 SYDVKM. This CDR3 reads CASTPSAARAGSNQPQHF. CDR3 in DNA: TGTGCCAGCACCCCATCGGCCGCCAGGGCAGGAAGCAATCAGCCCCAGCATTTT.

This clone was recorded once. V and J are TRBV6-1 and TRBJ2-3; D is ambiguous. V was trimmed by 5 bases and J by 7 bases, leaving 13 bases between them. Germline V gene lookup returns CDR1 MNHNS and CDR2 SASEGT. The CDR3 extends over 13 amino acids. CDR3 nucleotides: TGTGCCAGCAGTCAAAGAAGCGAACATACGCAGTATTTT. The encoded protein is CASSQRSEHTQYF.

This clone has only a few counts. V and J are TRBV2 and TRBJ2-1, with D maybe TRBD1 (5 bases). Germline loops: CDR1 SNHLY, CDR2 FYNNEI. This CDR3 has 14 residues. Trimming stripped 1 base from V and 6 bases from J, with 10 bases between. The CDR3 sequence: CASSEGQTPNEQFF. CDR3 bases: TGTGCCAGCAGTGAAGGACAGACACCCAATGAGCAGTTCTTC.